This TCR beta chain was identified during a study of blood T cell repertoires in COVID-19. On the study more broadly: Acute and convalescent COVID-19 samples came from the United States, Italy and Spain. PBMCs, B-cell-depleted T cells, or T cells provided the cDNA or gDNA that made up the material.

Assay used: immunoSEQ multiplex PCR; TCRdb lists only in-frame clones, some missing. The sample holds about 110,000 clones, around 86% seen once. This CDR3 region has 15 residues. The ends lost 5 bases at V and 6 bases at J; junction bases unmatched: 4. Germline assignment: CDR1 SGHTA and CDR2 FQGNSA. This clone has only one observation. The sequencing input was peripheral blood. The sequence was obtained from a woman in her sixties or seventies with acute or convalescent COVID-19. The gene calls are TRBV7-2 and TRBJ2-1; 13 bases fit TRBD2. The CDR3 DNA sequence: TGTGCCAGCAGCACGGGACTAGCGGGACTCAATGAGCAGTTCTTC. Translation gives CASSTGLAGLNEQFF.